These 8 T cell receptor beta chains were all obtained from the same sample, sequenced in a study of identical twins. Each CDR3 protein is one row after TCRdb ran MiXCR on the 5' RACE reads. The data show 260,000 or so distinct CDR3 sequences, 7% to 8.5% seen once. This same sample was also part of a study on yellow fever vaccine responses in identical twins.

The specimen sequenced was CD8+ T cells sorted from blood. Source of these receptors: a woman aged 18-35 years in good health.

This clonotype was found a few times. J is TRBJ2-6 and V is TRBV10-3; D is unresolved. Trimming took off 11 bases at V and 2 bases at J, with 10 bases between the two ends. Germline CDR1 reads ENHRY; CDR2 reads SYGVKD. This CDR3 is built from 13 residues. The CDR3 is CAAFEAGANVLTF. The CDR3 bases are TGTGCCGCCTTTGAGGCTGGGGCCAACGTCCTGACTTTC.

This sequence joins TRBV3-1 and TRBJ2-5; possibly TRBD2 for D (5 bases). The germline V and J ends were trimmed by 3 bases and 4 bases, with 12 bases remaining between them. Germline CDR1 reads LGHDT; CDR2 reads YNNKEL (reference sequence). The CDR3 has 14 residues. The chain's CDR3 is CASSHVSRGETQYF. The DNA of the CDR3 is TGTGCCAGCAGCCATGTTAGCCGGGGAGAGACCCAGTACTTC.

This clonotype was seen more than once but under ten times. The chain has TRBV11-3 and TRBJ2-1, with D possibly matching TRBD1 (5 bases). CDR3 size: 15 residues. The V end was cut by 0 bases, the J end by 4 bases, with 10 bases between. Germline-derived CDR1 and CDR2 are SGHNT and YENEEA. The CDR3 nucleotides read TGTGCCAGCAGCTTAGATATCGCAGGGTACAATGAGCAGTTCTTC. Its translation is CASSLDIAGYNEQFF.

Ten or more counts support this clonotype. CDR3 DNA: TGTGCCAGCAGCCCCACAGGGGGCAGGACCGGGGAGCTGTTTTTT. It codes for CASSPTGGRTGELFF. The chain carries TRBV11-3 and TRBJ2-2, with TRBD1 matching over 9 bases. The CDR3 length is 15 residues. With 5 bases clipped from V and 5 bases from J, the junction kept 6 bases outside the gene matches. Germline CDR1 and CDR2: SGHNT and YENEEA. The full variable domain, rest sourced from reference TRBV11-3 and TRBJ2-2, is EAGVVQSPRYKIIEKKQPVAFWCNPISGHNTLYWYLQNLGQGPELLIRYENEEAVDDSQLPKDRFSAERLKGVDSTLKIQPAELGDSAVYLCASSPTGGRTGELFFGEGSRLTVL.

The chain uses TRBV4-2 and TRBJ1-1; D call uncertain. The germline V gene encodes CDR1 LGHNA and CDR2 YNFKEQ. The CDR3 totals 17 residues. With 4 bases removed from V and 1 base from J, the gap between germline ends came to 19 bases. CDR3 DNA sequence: TGTGCCAGCAGCCGCCGAGGAGAGGGAAGAGAGAACACTGAAGCTTTCTTT. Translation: CASSRRGEGRENTEAFF.

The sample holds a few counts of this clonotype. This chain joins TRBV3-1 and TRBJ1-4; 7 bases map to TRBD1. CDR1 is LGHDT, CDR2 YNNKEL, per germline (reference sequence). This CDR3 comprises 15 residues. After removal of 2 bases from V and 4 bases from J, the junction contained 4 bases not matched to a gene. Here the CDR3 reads CASSQTGTDNEKLFF. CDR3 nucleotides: TGTGCCAGCAGCCAAACCGGGACAGATAATGAAAAACTGTTTTTT.

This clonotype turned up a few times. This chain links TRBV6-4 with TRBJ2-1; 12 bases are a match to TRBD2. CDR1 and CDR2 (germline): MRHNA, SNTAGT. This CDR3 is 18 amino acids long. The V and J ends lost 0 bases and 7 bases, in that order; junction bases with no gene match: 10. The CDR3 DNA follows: TGTGCCAGCAGTGACTCTTCGGCTAGCGGGAGGGCCTTTAATGAGCAGTTCTTC. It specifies CASSDSSASGRAFNEQFF.

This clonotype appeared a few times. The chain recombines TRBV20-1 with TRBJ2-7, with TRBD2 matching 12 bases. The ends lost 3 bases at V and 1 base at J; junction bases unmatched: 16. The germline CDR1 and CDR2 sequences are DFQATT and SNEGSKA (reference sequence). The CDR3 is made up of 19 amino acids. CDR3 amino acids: CSASLMTSGRIVGSYEQYF. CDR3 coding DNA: TGCAGTGCTAGTCTCATGACTAGCGGGAGAATCGTCGGATCCTACGAGCAGTACTTC.